Listed below are T cell receptor beta chains from one sample, sequenced in a study of T cell changes during pregnancy in multiple sclerosis. Data came from immunoSEQ multiplex PCR; TCRdb stores just in-frame clones and leaves some out. The repertoire holds fewer than 80,000 clones, with approximately 92% as singletons. Sequenced here: peripheral blood, sampled in the third trimester of pregnancy. These receptors originate from a female donor in good health, enrolled as a control in a pregnancy study. CDR3s include the opening cysteine and the closing phenylalanine or tryptophan. The D gene is left open where the match is weak.

v_call: TRBV11-1
d_call: -
j_call: TRBJ2-5
cdr3_aa: CASSLGRVETQYF
cdr3_nt: TGTGCCAGCAGCTTAGGAAGAGTGGAGACCCAGTACTTC

v_call: TRBV4-2
d_call: TRBD2
j_call: TRBJ2-3
cdr3_aa: CASSQELAGGPDTQYF
cdr3_nt: TGTGCCAGCAGCCAAGAACTAGCGGGGGGCCCGGATACGCAGTATTTT

v_call: TRBV29-1
d_call: TRBD2
j_call: TRBJ2-2
cdr3_aa: CSVAGGGTNTGELFF
cdr3_nt: TGCAGCGTTGCCGGCGGGGGGACTAACACCGGGGAGCTGTTTTTT

v_call: TRBV15
d_call: -
j_call: TRBJ1-3
cdr3_aa: CATSRGGGNSGNTIYF
cdr3_nt: TGTGCCACCAGCAGGGGAGGGGGAAACTCTGGAAACACCATATATTTT

v_call: TRBV7-6
d_call: TRBD2
j_call: TRBJ2-2
cdr3_aa: CASSPYWGLATTTGELFF
cdr3_nt: TGTGCCAGCAGCCCCTACTGGGGACTAGCGACCACCACCGGGGAGCTGTTTTTT

v_call: TRBV5-4
d_call: TRBD1
j_call: TRBJ2-1
cdr3_aa: CASSLASRGINNEQFF
cdr3_nt: TGTGCCAGCAGCTTGGCTAGCAGGGGGATAAACAATGAGCAGTTCTTC

v_call: TRBV5-1
d_call: -
j_call: TRBJ2-3
cdr3_aa: CASSRGQLSTDTQYF
cdr3_nt: TGCGCCAGCAGCAGAGGACAGTTATCCACAGATACGCAGTATTTT

v_call: TRBV7-2
d_call: TRBD2
j_call: TRBJ2-7
cdr3_aa: CASSQTGTSSYEQYF
cdr3_nt: TGTGCCAGCAGCCAGACCGGGACTAGCTCCTACGAGCAGTACTTC

v_call: TRBV30
d_call: -
j_call: TRBJ2-3
cdr3_aa: CACSGSGASDTQYF
cdr3_nt: TGTGCCTGCTCTGGTTCTGGGGCGTCAGATACGCAGTATTTT

v_call: TRBV5-1
d_call: TRBD2
j_call: TRBJ2-7
cdr3_aa: CASSLGGTSGSGEQYF
cdr3_nt: TGCGCCAGCAGCTTGGGCGGGACTAGCGGGAGTGGCGAGCAGTACTTC

v_call: TRBV7-3
d_call: -
j_call: TRBJ2-6
cdr3_aa: CASSLYGSGANVLTF
cdr3_nt: TGTGCCAGCAGCCTATACGGCTCTGGGGCCAACGTCCTGACTTTC

v_call: TRBV25-1
d_call: TRBD1
j_call: TRBJ2-7
cdr3_aa: CASRDRGTYEQYF
cdr3_nt: TGTGCCAGCAGGGACAGGGGAACCTACGAGCAGTACTTC

v_call: TRBV6-6
d_call: TRBD2
j_call: TRBJ2-7
cdr3_aa: CASSTREAYEQYF
cdr3_nt: TGTGCCAGCAGTACTCGGGAGGCCTACGAGCAGTACTTC

v_call: TRBV19
d_call: -
j_call: TRBJ2-3
cdr3_aa: CASSDRRGDTQYF
cdr3_nt: TGTGCCAGTTCGGACAGGAGGGGAGATACGCAGTATTTT

v_call: TRBV6-6
d_call: -
j_call: TRBJ2-7
cdr3_aa: CASSFSWYEQYF
cdr3_nt: TGTGCCAGCAGTTTTAGCTGGTACGAGCAGTACTTC

v_call: TRBV27
d_call: TRBD2
j_call: TRBJ2-1
cdr3_aa: CASRLTLAGGLPYNEQFF
cdr3_nt: TGTGCCAGCAGACTAACACTAGCGGGGGGGCTCCCCTACAATGAGCAGTTCTTC

v_call: TRBV7-3
d_call: -
j_call: TRBJ2-7
cdr3_aa: CASSLIPPPFGEQYF
cdr3_nt: TGTGCCAGCAGCTTAATTCCCCCCCCCTTCGGCGAGCAGTACTTC

v_call: TRBV30
d_call: TRBD2
j_call: TRBJ2-5
cdr3_aa: CAWKLAGGETQYF
cdr3_nt: TGTGCCTGGAAATTAGCGGGGGGGGAGACCCAGTACTTC

v_call: TRBV7-8
d_call: -
j_call: TRBJ1-5
cdr3_aa: CASSLALEGRHQPQHF
cdr3_nt: TGTGCCAGCAGCTTAGCGCTGGAGGGACGGCATCAGCCCCAGCATTTT

v_call: TRBV14
d_call: TRBD2
j_call: TRBJ2-1
cdr3_aa: CASRWGGYNEQFF
cdr3_nt: TGTGCCAGCAGGTGGGGGGGGTACAATGAGCAGTTCTTC

v_call: TRBV27
d_call: -
j_call: TRBJ1-5
cdr3_aa: CASSSDRTNQPQHF
cdr3_nt: TGTGCCAGCAGTTCGGACAGAACCAATCAGCCCCAGCATTTT

v_call: TRBV4-2
d_call: TRBD2
j_call: TRBJ2-1
cdr3_aa: CASSQKTSGSIDEQFF
cdr3_nt: TGTGCCAGCAGCCAGAAGACTAGCGGGAGTATCGATGAGCAGTTCTTC

v_call: TRBV12-5
d_call: -
j_call: TRBJ2-7
cdr3_aa: CASGLPQVTDRYF
cdr3_nt: TGTGCTAGTGGTTTGCCACAGGTGACAGATCGGTACTTC

v_call: TRBV6-5
d_call: TRBD2
j_call: TRBJ2-7
cdr3_aa: CASRLRGDRAYEQYF
cdr3_nt: TGTGCCAGCAGGCTACGGGGGGACCGTGCCTACGAGCAGTACTTC

v_call: TRBV18
d_call: -
j_call: TRBJ2-3
cdr3_aa: CASSRLETATDTQYF
cdr3_nt: TGTGCCAGCTCACGACTAGAGACAGCCACAGATACGCAGTATTTT

v_call: TRBV7-8
d_call: -
j_call: TRBJ2-3
cdr3_aa: CASSEADTQYF
cdr3_nt: TGTGCCAGCAGCGAAGCCGATACGCAGTATTTT

v_call: TRBV6-1
d_call: TRBD1
j_call: TRBJ2-5
cdr3_aa: CASGRQGPKETQYF
cdr3_nt: TGTGCCAGCGGAAGACAGGGTCCAAAAGAGACCCAGTACTTC

v_call: TRBV7-3
d_call: -
j_call: TRBJ1-1
cdr3_aa: CASSSRANTEAFF
cdr3_nt: TGTGCCAGCAGCTCGAGGGCGAACACTGAAGCTTTCTTT